A single sample gave rise to the 27 T cell receptor beta chains below, sequenced in a study of OX40 agonist ivuxolimab in advanced cancers. The library was generated by the immunoSEQ multiplex PCR assay. TCRdb obtained this table from immuneACCESS and retained in-frame rearrangements with V and J assigned. These tables miss some clones; where compared with another copy, unresolved V genes account for less than half of the shortfall, and the remainder is unexplained. For this sample there are 20,000 to 30,000 clones; 83% appear just once. Together, the top ten hold about 8.1% of the sample. The sample here was CD4+ or CD8+ T cells sorted from blood, taken in a trial of the OX40 agonist ivuxolimab. These receptors were taken from an adult with an advanced solid tumor such as melanoma, head and neck, liver or kidney cancer.

This chain links TRBV5-4 with TRBJ1-3; D gene unclear. This CDR3 has 15 residues. CDR1 and CDR2 (germline): SGHNT, YYREEE (reference sequence). V lost 3 bases and J 0 bases, leaving 10 bases between the germline ends. Written as DNA, the CDR3 is TGTGCCAGCAGCTACGACCCCAGCTCTGGAAACACCATATATTTT. This codes for CASSYDPSSGNTIYF.

J is TRBJ2-7 and V is TRBV27; no clear D gene. Deletions cut 4 bases from V and 6 bases from J, with 13 bases between. This CDR3 region has 13 residues. The germline V gene has CDR1 MNHEY and CDR2 SMNVEV (reference sequence). CDR3 amino acids: CASSSGSRFEQYF. For the CDR3, the DNA is TGTGCCAGCAGTTCGGGCAGCAGATTCGAGCAGTACTTC.

The chain is built from TRBV27 and TRBJ1-6; the match to TRBD1 covers 7 bases. V dropped 8 bases and J dropped 7; count of bases not matched to a gene: 5. Germline CDR1 MNHEY, CDR2 SMNVEV (reference sequence). The CDR3 consists of 13 residues. The CDR3 loop is CASRTGRNSPLHF. CDR3 DNA: TGTGCCAGCCGGACAGGCAGGAATTCACCCCTCCACTTT.

The chain is built from TRBV19 and TRBJ1-1; no reliable D call. Trimming shortened V by 3 bases and J by 0 bases, and 8 bases separated the two germline ends. Germline CDR1 reads LNHDA; CDR2 reads SQIVND (reference sequence). CDR3 length: 14 amino acids. The CDR3 is CASSINGVNTEAFF. DNA for the CDR3: TGTGCCAGTAGTATTAACGGAGTGAACACTGAAGCTTTCTTT.

The J gene is TRBJ2-5, the V gene TRBV7-9; D is tentatively TRBD1 or TRBD2 (5 bases each). CDR3 size: 15 residues. The germline CDR1 and CDR2 sequences are SEHNR and FQNEAQ (reference sequence). Trimming cost V 3 bases and J 4 bases, with 15 bases left between them. The CDR3 nucleotides are TGTGCCAGCAGCTTCGGGACCTCATCGGGAGAGACCCAGTACTTC. Translation: CASSFGTSSGETQYF. Full variable domain (outside the CDR3, taken from reference TRBV7-9 and TRBJ2-5): DTGVSQNPRHKITKRGQNVTFRCDPISEHNRLYWYRQTLGQGPEFLTYFQNEAQLEKSRLLSDRFSAERPKGSFSTLEIQRTEQGDSAMYLCASSFGTSSGETQYFGPGTRLLVL.

This rearrangement joins TRBV4-3 to TRBJ2-1; TRBD2 aligns across 11 bases. Per germline, CDR1 LGHNA and CDR2 YSLEER. The ends lost 0 bases at V and 2 bases at J; junction bases unmatched: 0. The CDR3 contains 16 residues. The chain's CDR3 is CASSQDSGGAYNEQFF. CDR3 DNA sequence: TGCGCCAGCAGCCAAGATAGCGGGGGGGCCTACAATGAGCAGTTCTTC.

V is TRBV11-2 and J is TRBJ1-2; the match to TRBD1 covers 9 bases. CDR1 is SGHAT and CDR2 is FQNNGV in the germline V gene. This CDR3 region has 14 residues. Trimming at V came to 3 bases and at J to 4 bases, leaving 3 bases not matched to a gene. CDR3 DNA sequence: TGTGCCAGCAGCTTTGGGACAGGGATCTATGGCTACACCTTC. This gives the protein CASSFGTGIYGYTF.

The genes are TRBV6-5 and TRBJ1-1; 8 bases are a match to TRBD1. V dropped 5 bases and J dropped 4; count of bases not matched to a gene: 9. Germline CDR1 and CDR2: MNHEY and SVGAGI. The CDR3 loop spans 15 amino acids. The CDR3, as DNA: TGTGCCAGCAGTACGGACAGGGAGGATGGCACTGAAGCTTTCTTT. Encoded protein: CASSTDREDGTEAFF.

V is TRBV27 and J is TRBJ1-1; no reliable D call. Germline V gives CDR1 MNHEY, CDR2 SMNVEV (reference sequence). The CDR3 is 12 residues long. V was shortened by 3 bases and J by 8 bases, with 10 bases between the two germline ends. CDR3 sequence: CASSFIGSEAFF. CDR3 DNA sequence: TGTGCCAGCAGTTTCATAGGTTCGGAAGCTTTCTTT.

The J gene is TRBJ1-2, the V gene TRBV6-5; tentatively, D is TRBD1 (5 bases). The germline V and J ends were trimmed by 6 bases and 0 bases, with 8 bases remaining between them. The CDR3 has 13 amino acids. CDR1 MNHEY and CDR2 SVGAGI come from the germline V gene. The CDR3 nucleotides are TGTGCCAGCAGGGGGACTGCTAACTATGGCTACACCTTC. Amino acids: CASRGTANYGYTF.

J is TRBJ2-3 and V is TRBV6-1; maybe TRBD1 (5 bases). With 3 bases removed from V and 4 bases from J, the gap between germline ends came to 11 bases. The CDR3 totals 14 residues. From germline, CDR1 is MNHNS and CDR2 SASEGT. The chain's CDR3 is CASSDERGPDTQYF. The CDR3, as DNA: TGTGCCAGCAGTGACGAAAGGGGCCCAGATACGCAGTATTTT.

V gene TRBV9 combines with J gene TRBJ1-2; no clear D. This CDR3 has 14 residues. V was trimmed by 1 base and J by 7 bases, leaving 14 bases between them. The V gene's germline CDR1 is SGDLS and CDR2 YYNGEE. The CDR3 protein is CASSVSDPGSGYTF. The DNA for the CDR3 is TGTGCCAGCAGCGTATCAGACCCGGGCAGTGGCTACACCTTC.

This sequence joins TRBV9 and TRBJ2-7, with D uncertain. Trimming removed 3 bases from V and 1 base from J, with 14 bases in between. CDR1 and CDR2 from the germline V gene are SGDLS and YYNGEE. The CDR3 has 15 residues. CDR3 sequence reads: CASSAGRSLSYEQYF. The DNA of the CDR3 is TGTGCCAGCAGCGCCGGACGTAGCCTGTCCTACGAGCAGTACTTC.

The chain is built from TRBV27 and TRBJ1-2; 7 nucleotides agree with TRBD1. CDR3 length: 13 amino acids. Looked up from germline, CDR1 is MNHEY and CDR2 is SMNVEV (reference sequence). V shed 0 bases and J 7 bases; nucleotides not matched to a gene: 2. CDR3 bases: TGTGCCAGCAGTTTATCAACAGGGGTTGGCTACACCTTC. This codes for CASSLSTGVGYTF.

V and J are TRBV5-1 and TRBJ1-1, with D hard to call. Per the germline V gene, CDR1 is SGHRS and CDR2 is YFSETQ. V lost 7 bases, J lost 1 base, and 11 bases lay in between. The CDR3 is made up of 13 amino acids. The CDR3 loop is CASGSRENTEAFF. The CDR3 nucleotides are TGCGCCAGCGGTAGTAGGGAGAACACTGAAGCTTTCTTT.

V is TRBV13 and J is TRBJ2-7; TRBD2 agrees at 14 bases. This CDR3 has 15 residues. Germline lookup yields CDR1 PRHDT and CDR2 FYEKMQ (reference sequence). The junction had 3 bases not matched to a gene; V was cut back by 5 bases and J by 3 bases. The CDR3 coding sequence is TGTGCCAGCAGCGCCGGACTAGCGGGGGGCTACGAGCAGTACTTC. Residues: CASSAGLAGGYEQYF.

The J gene is TRBJ2-7, the V gene TRBV6-1; a possible D gene is TRBD1 (6 bases). From germline, CDR1 is MNHNS and CDR2 SASEGT. The V gene lost 5 bases and the J gene lost 7 bases, with 18 bases spanning the gap. This CDR3 has 14 amino acids. Written as DNA, the CDR3 is TGTGCCAGCAGTAACAGGGATGATGGTAGTGAGCAGTACTTC. Its translation: CASSNRDDGSEQYF.

The rearrangement links TRBV15 to TRBJ2-1; D not resolved. V was shortened by 7 bases and J by 6 bases, with 19 bases between the two germline ends. Germline-derived CDR1 and CDR2 are LNHNV and YYDKDF (reference sequence). The CDR3 runs to 15 residues. The CDR3 nucleotides are TGTGCCACCACCCTCCGGGCAGCGAGCATCAATGAGCAGTTCTTC. Its protein is CATTLRAASINEQFF.

This clone is a singleton in its sample. J is TRBJ2-3 and V is TRBV19; 7 bases match TRBD1. The germline gives CDR1 LNHDA, CDR2 SQIVND (reference sequence). The CDR3 extends over 13 amino acids. The V gene end was trimmed by 3 bases and the J gene end by 6 bases; junction bases not matched to a gene: 3. This CDR3 reads CASSMQGEDTQYF. The CDR3 DNA sequence: TGTGCCAGTAGTATGCAGGGGGAGGATACGCAGTATTTT.

The chain links TRBV6-5 to TRBJ2-3; a possible D gene is TRBD1 (5 bases). The CDR3 extends over 14 amino acids. CDR1 is MNHEY, CDR2 SVGAGI, per germline. V was pared by 0 bases and J by 5 bases, with 9 bases between. CDR3 protein: CASSYSQTVDTQYF. The CDR3 region has the DNA TGTGCCAGCAGTTACTCTCAGACAGTAGATACGCAGTATTTT.

This chain connects TRBV27 to TRBJ2-1; 8 bases match TRBD1. J was trimmed by 3 bases and V by 10 bases; bases with no gene match: 2. The CDR3 has 12 residues. Germline V CDR1 and CDR2: MNHEY, SMNVEV (reference sequence). The CDR3 protein is CATGQGYNEQFF. Here the CDR3 DNA reads TGTGCCACCGGACAGGGCTACAATGAGCAGTTCTTC.

The sample holds a few counts of this clone. V usage is TRBV27 and J usage is TRBJ1-1, with D possibly TRBD1 on 5 matching bases. The germline V gene encodes CDR1 MNHEY and CDR2 SMNVEV (reference sequence). The CDR3 loop spans 14 amino acids. V was shortened by 8 bases and J by 5 bases, with 18 bases between the two germline ends. Written as DNA, the CDR3 is TGTGCCAGCGCCGATGGAGGTTGGGGGACTGAAGCTTTCTTT. It codes for CASADGGWGTEAFF.

The chain has TRBV4-3 and TRBJ2-2; 7 positions agree with TRBD1. The J segment lost 0 bases and the V segment lost 4 bases, leaving 2 bases of the junction unmatched. CDR3 size: 15 residues. In germline, CDR1 is LGHNA, CDR2 YSLEER. The CDR3 DNA reads TGCGCCAGCAGCCCAGACAGGGCGAACACCGGGGAGCTGTTTTTT. Protein product: CASSPDRANTGELFF.

The chain carries TRBV7-9 and TRBJ1-4; tentatively, D is TRBD1 (6 bases). The germline V gene encodes CDR1 SEHNR and CDR2 FQNEAQ (reference sequence). The CDR3 has 14 residues. Trimming cost V 4 bases and J 6 bases, with 12 bases left between them. CDR3 DNA sequence: TGTGCCAGCAGCTCTGGGGGGGGCTATGAAAAACTGTTTTTT. It codes for CASSSGGGYEKLFF.

The chain employs TRBV6-5 and TRBJ1-3; D uncertain. Trimming took 6 bases from V and 0 from J, leaving 12 bases between them. The CDR3 covers 15 residues. Germline CDR1 is MNHEY and CDR2 is SVGAGI. The CDR3 region has the DNA TGTGCCAGCAGCCCATCGGCGGGCTCTGGAAACACCATATATTTT. The encoded protein is CASSPSAGSGNTIYF.

The chain has TRBV9 and TRBJ2-1, with TRBD2 matching over 13 bases. This CDR3 spans 16 amino acids. In germline, CDR1 is SGDLS, CDR2 YYNGEE. V shed 4 bases and J 11 bases; nucleotides not matched to a gene: 12. The CDR3 DNA reads TGTGCCAGCAGCCCCCATCCCGGGACTAGCGGGGCTAAGCAGTTCTTC. Encoded protein: CASSPHPGTSGAKQFF. Filled out from reference TRBV9 and TRBJ2-1, the complete variable domain reads DSGVTQTPKHLITATGQRVTLRCSPRSGDLSVYWYQQSLDQGLQFLIQYYNGEERAKGNILERFSAQQFPDLHSELNLSSLELGDSALYFCASSPHPGTSGAKQFFGPGTRLTVL.

This chain joins TRBV18 and TRBJ2-5, with 7 bases aligning to TRBD1. The CDR3 has 15 residues. Germline CDR1 reads KGHSH; CDR2 reads LQKENI. J lost 5 bases, V lost 3 bases, and 9 bases had no gene match. The CDR3 loop reads CASSPRVTGVETQYF. The CDR3 DNA reads TGTGCCAGCTCACCGAGGGTAACAGGGGTGGAGACCCAGTACTTC.